Described below is a single TCR beta chain sequence and its context. Its target is unknown. Across 18 months, stable Graves' hyperthyroidism was marked by no progression to ophthalmopathy. Reasons for excluding patients were uncontrolled infection, other autoimmune disease, pregnancy or lactation. The sample is drawn from a study of T cells in Graves' hyperthyroidism and ophthalmopathy. Study observations and caveats: The model anticipated ophthalmopathy a median approximately 6.7 months pre-onset.

RNA transcripts were the template for amplifying TCR beta CDR3 regions. Carried out on the TCR CDR3, a first-round RT-PCR used the HTBI primer set. TCRdb reprocessed the multiplex PCR reads with MiXCR, giving one entry per CDR3 protein. The table has about 500,000 distinct CDR3 sequences, approximately 15% seen once. Germline V CDR1 and CDR2: SGHRS, YFSETQ. The length of the CDR3 is 13 residues. V was shortened by 2 bases and J by 11 bases, with 16 bases between the two germline ends. V gene TRBV5-1 combines with J gene TRBJ1-2; D unresolved. The receptor was isolated from a woman in her late teens or twenties with Graves' hyperthyroidism. The sequencing input was blood. CDR3 sequence reads: CASSFTANYRYTF. For the CDR3, the DNA is TGCGCCAGCAGCTTTACAGCGAACTATAGATACACCTTC.